The 20 T cell receptor beta chains below all came from one sample that was sequenced in a study of T cell responses to AZD1222 COVID-19 vaccine. Measured with immunoSEQ multiplex PCR; TCRdb has only the in-frame clones, and not every one. Of roughly 130,000 clones in the sample, about nine tenths were seen once. The sequencing used peripheral blood, collected on day 0 of AZD1222 vaccination. The receptors derive from an adult in good health.

This clone was seen more than once but under ten times. This rearrangement joins TRBV6-4 to TRBJ2-6; no clear D gene. V was shortened by 2 bases and J by 0 bases, with 2 bases between the two germline ends. CDR1 is MRHNA and CDR2 is SNTAGT in the germline V gene. This CDR3 contains 14 residues. The CDR3 is CASSDGSGANVLTF. CDR3 DNA: TGTGCCAGCAGTGACGGCTCTGGGGCCAACGTCCTGACTTTC.

DNA for the CDR3: TGTGCCAGCAGTTACTGGAGGCAGGGCCCTGAAGCTTTCTTT. It codes for CASSYWRQGPEAFF. The chain joins TRBV6-5 to TRBJ1-1; D possibly corresponds to TRBD1 (5 bases). This CDR3 is 14 amino acids long. Trimming took off 1 base at V and 6 bases at J, with 12 bases between the two ends. Germline-derived CDR1 and CDR2 are MNHEY and SVGAGI.

On this clone itself: This sample also contains other DNA sequences that code for the same CDR3. The chain uses TRBV18 and TRBJ2-5; D remains ambiguous. This CDR3 spans 12 amino acids. CDR1 and CDR2 (germline): KGHSH, LQKENI. The V gene lost 2 bases and the J gene lost 2 bases, with 3 bases spanning the gap. The CDR3 here is CASSPRQETQYF. Here the CDR3 DNA reads TGTGCCAGCTCACCAAGACAAGAGACCCAGTACTTC.

In this sample, this clone turned up once. This chain uses TRBV4-2 with TRBJ2-1; 10 bases are a match to TRBD2. The ends lost 4 bases at V and 8 bases at J; junction bases unmatched: 11. The CDR3 has 16 residues. The germline V gene has CDR1 LGHNA and CDR2 YNFKEQ. The CDR3 is CASSPQESGGADEQFF. The DNA of the CDR3 is TGTGCCAGCAGCCCCCAGGAAAGCGGGGGGGCCGATGAGCAGTTCTTC.

This clone was seen more than once but under ten times. This chain connects TRBV7-2 to TRBJ1-2, with 7 bases that match TRBD1. This CDR3 is built from 15 residues. The germline CDR1 and CDR2 sequences are SGHTA and FQGNSA. The V segment lost 0 bases and the J segment 7 bases; nucleotides outside the gene matches: 8. The CDR3 region is CASSLASGTEFGYTF. In DNA form, the CDR3 reads TGTGCCAGCAGCTTAGCGTCCGGGACAGAGTTTGGCTACACCTTC.

This chain connects TRBV15 to TRBJ2-3; a weak D match, TRBD1 (6 bases). The length of the CDR3 is 15 residues. V was cut by 3 bases and J by 6 bases, with 16 bases left in between. The V gene's germline CDR1 is LNHNV and CDR2 YYDKDF (reference sequence). The CDR3 DNA is TGTGCCACCAGCAGTGACAGGCCTCGCAACGATACGCAGTATTTT. Its translation: CATSSDRPRNDTQYF.

This rearrangement joins TRBV5-1 to TRBJ1-1; perhaps TRBD1 as D (6 bases). V was clipped by 5 bases and J by 0 bases, with 14 bases between them. Germline V gene sequence: CDR1 SGHRS, CDR2 YFSETQ. This CDR3 region has 15 residues. The CDR3 DNA sequence: TGCGCCAGCAGACCACAGGGACGGCTGAACACTGAAGCTTTCTTT. Its protein product is CASRPQGRLNTEAFF.

This chain connects TRBV28 to TRBJ1-2, with TRBD1 matching 8 bases. V lost 7 bases, J lost 7 bases, and 17 bases stayed unmatched. From germline, CDR1 is MDHEN and CDR2 SYDVKM. There are 16 residues in the CDR3. The CDR3 is CASIQLSGQGWGGYTF. The CDR3 DNA reads TGTGCCAGCATCCAACTCTCCGGACAGGGATGGGGTGGCTACACCTTC.

The chain carries TRBV2 and TRBJ1-2; 9 bases are a match to TRBD1. The J segment lost 8 bases and the V segment lost 10 bases, leaving 11 bases of the junction unmatched. Germline V lookup: CDR1 SNHLY, CDR2 FYNNEI. The CDR3 sequence is 13 residues long. The CDR3 nucleotides read TGTGCCAACCCGATCGGGACAGGGTTAGGCTACACCTTC. The encoded protein is CANPIGTGLGYTF.

This rearrangement joins TRBV7-9 to TRBJ1-2; 7 bases match TRBD1. J was trimmed by 2 bases and V by 4 bases; bases with no gene match: 4. The germline gives CDR1 SEHNR, CDR2 FQNEAQ (reference sequence). The CDR3 contains 14 residues. CDR3 sequence (DNA): TGTGCCAGCAGCTCGCGACAGGGCAACTATGGCTACACCTTC. This gives the protein CASSSRQGNYGYTF.

The gene calls are TRBV7-2 and TRBJ1-2; D gene unclear. Germline CDR1 is SGHTA and CDR2 is FQGNSA. This CDR3 contains 13 residues. V was trimmed by 1 base and J by 1 base, leaving 4 bases between them. The CDR3 sequence: CASSLDSNYGYTF. The CDR3, as DNA: TGTGCCAGCAGCTTAGATAGTAACTATGGCTACACCTTC. Together with reference TRBV7-2 and TRBJ1-2, the CDR3 gives the full variable domain: GAGVSQSPSNKVTEKGKDVELRCDPISGHTALYWYRQSLGQGLEFLIYFQGNSAPDKSGLPSDRFSAERTGGSVSTLTIQRTQQEDSAVYLCASSLDSNYGYTFGSGTRLTVV.

The CDR3 region is CASSGLTGVHGYTF. CDR3 nucleotides: TGTGCCAGCAGCGGGTTAACAGGGGTTCACGGCTACACCTTC. The J gene is TRBJ1-2, the V gene TRBV9, with TRBD1 matching over 7 bases. The CDR3 has 14 amino acids. Unmatched junction bases numbered 10, after V lost 3 bases and J lost 8 bases. Germline loops: CDR1 SGDLS, CDR2 YYNGEE. Drawing the rest from reference TRBV9 and TRBJ1-2, the complete variable domain is DSGVTQTPKHLITATGQRVTLRCSPRSGDLSVYWYQQSLDQGLQFLIQYYNGEERAKGNILERFSAQQFPDLHSELNLSSLELGDSALYFCASSGLTGVHGYTFGSGTRLTVV.

DNA for the CDR3: TGTGCCAGCAGGGCCGGCGGGAACTCACCCCTCCACTTT. This encodes CASRAGGNSPLHF. V is TRBV28 and J is TRBJ1-6; no reliable D call. Trimming took 6 bases from V and 10 from J, leaving 13 bases between them. The CDR3 extends over 13 amino acids. CDR1 MDHEN and CDR2 SYDVKM come from the germline V gene.

This clone was seen only once. V is TRBV5-1 and J is TRBJ2-2, with D possibly TRBD2 on 5 matching bases. V was pared by 4 bases and J by 1 base, with 11 bases between. Germline V gene sequence: CDR1 SGHRS, CDR2 YFSETQ. The CDR3 runs to 15 residues. CDR3 amino acids: CASSPSGRNTGELFF. CDR3 nucleotide sequence: TGCGCCAGCAGCCCCAGTGGGAGGAACACCGGGGAGCTGTTTTTT.

V is TRBV7-2 and J is TRBJ1-2; TRBD1 aligns across 7 bases. Germline V gene sequence: CDR1 SGHTA, CDR2 FQGNSA. V shed 6 bases, J shed 2 bases, and the junction held 3 bases outside the gene matches. The CDR3 has 13 amino acids. CDR3 sequence (DNA): TGTGCCAGCAGGTTACAGGGGAACTATGGCTACACCTTC. Residues: CASRLQGNYGYTF. The full variable domain, rest sourced from reference TRBV7-2 and TRBJ1-2, is GAGVSQSPSNKVTEKGKDVELRCDPISGHTALYWYRQSLGQGLEFLIYFQGNSAPDKSGLPSDRFSAERTGGSVSTLTIQRTQQEDSAVYLCASRLQGNYGYTFGSGTRLTVV.

The genes are TRBV5-8 and TRBJ1-6, with 8 positions matching TRBD1. The CDR3 has 15 residues. With 7 bases clipped from V and 14 bases from J, the junction kept 17 bases outside the gene matches. Germline CDR1 is SGHTS and CDR2 is YDEGEE. The CDR3 DNA is TGTGCCAGCCCCCCCACCCGGGACAGGCCTTCGGCCCTCCACTTT. As protein: CASPPTRDRPSALHF.

J is TRBJ2-2 and V is TRBV4-3, with unresolved D. Germline V gene sequence: CDR1 LGHNA, CDR2 YSLEER. The CDR3 runs 14 residues. The V and J ends lost 3 bases and 6 bases respectively, with 11 bases between them. CDR3 bases: TGCGCCAGCAGCCAGGCCTATGCGGCCGGGGAGCTGTTTTTT. Encoded protein: CASSQAYAAGELFF.

This chain joins TRBV13 and TRBJ2-7; weak D call: TRBD1 (6 bases). Deletions cut 5 bases from V and 5 bases from J, with 10 bases between. The CDR3 loop spans 12 amino acids. CDR1 is PRHDT and CDR2 is FYEKMQ in the germline V gene (reference sequence). CDR3 nucleotides: TGTGCCAGCAGCCGGACAGTAAACGAGCAGTACTTC. It translates to CASSRTVNEQYF.

This chain links TRBV6-5 with TRBJ2-7, with a possible D match to TRBD1 (6 bases). Germline CDR1 is MNHEY and CDR2 is SVGAGI. The CDR3 sequence is 15 residues long. Trimming took 5 bases from V and 2 from J, leaving 16 bases between them. CDR3 bases: TGTGCCAGCAGTCCGGACAGAACCTTCCCCTACGAGCAGTACTTC. This translates into CASSPDRTFPYEQYF.

The chain couples TRBV18 to TRBJ2-2, with D perhaps TRBD1 (6 bases). V dropped 5 bases and J dropped 1 base, with 11 bases sitting between them. CDR1 KGHSH and CDR2 LQKENI come from the germline V gene. The CDR3 has 15 residues. This CDR3 is CASSTGTLNTGELFF. DNA for the CDR3: TGTGCCAGCTCAACCGGGACACTGAACACCGGGGAGCTGTTTTTT. Looking up the rest from reference TRBV18 and TRBJ2-2 gives the full variable domain: NAGVMQNPRHLVRRRGQEARLRCSPMKGHSHVYWYRQLPEEGLKFMVYLQKENIIDESGMPKERFSAEFPKEGPSILRIQQVVRGDSAAYFCASSTGTLNTGELFFGEGSRLTVL.